This T cell receptor (beta chain) was captured by sequencing in a study of blood T cell repertoires in COVID-19. On the study more broadly: Researchers got acute and convalescent COVID-19 samples from the United States, Italy and Spain. PBMCs, B-cell-depleted T cells, or T cells provided the cDNA or gDNA that made up the material.

Authors' processing steps: Estimated nucleated cell counts came from reference gene primer amplification. The data were produced by immunoSEQ multiplex PCR, yet TCRdb's version contains in-frame clones alone and is incomplete. Clone size and the V and J calls come from that table; the DNA yielded D and trimming. The sample shows approximately 240,000 clones, 65% to 85% of them seen only once. This clone was detected only a few times. The clonotype originates from a woman aged 30 to 39 who had recovered from COVID-19. The source material was peripheral blood.

CDR3 sequence: CASSYSSVQGPYGYTF. Written as DNA, the CDR3 is TGTGCCAGCAGTTACTCGAGCGTACAGGGCCCCTATGGCTACACCTTC. This chain joins TRBV6-5 and TRBJ1-2; possible D gene TRBD1, 6 bases. The CDR3 is 16 residues long. Trimming pared 0 bases from V and 4 bases from J, leaving 15 bases between. Germline V CDR1 and CDR2: MNHEY, SVGAGI.